This TCR beta chain was retrieved from a study of blood T cell repertoires in COVID-19. As for the study in general: In each case, the material was cDNA or gDNA derived from T cells, B-cell-depleted T cells, or PBMCs.

Germline CDR1 is MNHEY and CDR2 is SVGAGI. The CDR3 totals 16 residues. The V segment lost 4 bases and the J segment 4 bases; nucleotides outside the gene matches: 7. Profiled with immunoSEQ multiplex PCR; TCRdb holds only in-frame clones, not every one. The sample contains tens of thousands of clones, approximately 80% of which appear only once. The chain is built from TRBV6-5 and TRBJ2-2; 9 bases agree with TRBD2. The sequenced material came from peripheral blood. This sequence originates from a human donor in a cohort sampled during active COVID-19. CDR3 coding DNA: TGTGCCAGCAGTTCTCTAGCGGGAAAGATCACCGGGGAGCTGTTTTTT. Its protein is CASSSLAGKITGELFF.